Below are 15 T cell receptor beta chains sequenced from a single sample in a study of a mutant IDH1 vaccine in newly diagnosed glioma. The time point was: week 23, last vaccination. Each vaccine dose was 300 ug of mutant IDH1 20-mer peptide, with topical imiquimod. Repertoires were generated with immunoSEQ multiplex PCR, while TCRdb's copy carries only in-frame clones and drops some. The repertoire holds 58,000 or so clones, over 80% seen once, with under 1.5% in the top ten. These receptors' antigens are unknown. The starting material was PBMCs, obtained from a glioma patient whose treatment included an IDH1 peptide vaccine. Receptors originate from a man in his forties or fifties with glioma.

Only a few counts were recorded for this clone. The V call is TRBV10-3, the J call TRBJ2-1; the D gene is possibly TRBD2 (6 bases). The ends were cut back, 3 bases at V and 6 bases at J, with 15 bases in the middle. Germline-derived CDR1 and CDR2 are ENHRY and SYGVKD. This CDR3 is built from 15 residues. The CDR3: CAISDPRGKGNEQFF. Written as DNA, the CDR3 is TGTGCCATCAGTGACCCCCGCGGGAAGGGCAATGAGCAGTTCTTC.

This clone occurred once. The chain uses TRBV15 and TRBJ1-3, with D uncertain. CDR1 LNHNV and CDR2 YYDKDF come from the germline V gene (reference sequence). V was shortened by 6 bases and J by 0 bases, with 12 bases between the two germline ends. CDR3 length: 15 residues. The CDR3 loop reads CATSLAGTSGNTIYF. The CDR3 coding sequence is TGTGCCACCAGTTTAGCCGGAACCTCTGGAAACACCATATATTTT.

The chain carries TRBV7-9 and TRBJ1-2; D unresolved. Trimming shortened V by 5 bases and J by 3 bases, and 4 bases separated the two germline ends. This CDR3 is built from 11 residues. Looked up from germline, CDR1 is SEHNR and CDR2 is FQNEAQ (reference sequence). The DNA of the CDR3 is TGTGCCAGCAGCCGAGACTATGGCTACACCTTC. Protein sequence: CASSRDYGYTF.

J is TRBJ2-2 and V is TRBV5-5, with 7 nucleotides matching TRBD1. This CDR3 spans 15 amino acids. Losses at the gene ends were 3 bases for V and 2 bases for J; bases not matched to a gene: 4. The germline gives CDR1 SGHKS, CDR2 YYEKEE (reference sequence). The CDR3 region has the DNA TGTGCCAGCAGCTATAGACAGGGTAACACCGGGGAGCTGTTTTTT. It encodes CASSYRQGNTGELFF.

The chain has TRBV6-5 and TRBJ2-7, with D tentatively TRBD2 (6 bases). The CDR3 totals 13 residues. Trimming stripped 8 bases from V and 0 bases from J, with 11 bases between. Germline loops: CDR1 MNHEY, CDR2 SVGAGI. This CDR3 is CASGGLPSYEQYF. CDR3 DNA sequence: TGTGCCAGCGGGGGACTCCCCTCCTACGAGCAGTACTTC.

The CDR3 nucleotides read TGTGCCAGCAGGGCGGGACTCAACTCCTACAATGAGCAGTTCTTC. Protein: CASRAGLNSYNEQFF. The chain joins TRBV9 to TRBJ2-1; perhaps TRBD2 as D (6 bases). V lost 5 bases, J lost 0 bases, and 12 bases lay in between. CDR3 length equals 15 residues. CDR1 SGDLS and CDR2 YYNGEE come from the germline V gene.

The chain recombines TRBV6-5 with TRBJ2-3; D is possibly TRBD2 (5 bases). Trimming left V 10 bases short and J 4 bases short, with 12 bases between. This CDR3 contains 12 residues. CDR1 MNHEY and CDR2 SVGAGI come from the germline V gene. The CDR3 reads CATSGGPDTQYF. The CDR3 bases are TGTGCCACCAGCGGAGGACCAGATACGCAGTATTTT.

This chain uses TRBV19 with TRBJ1-3; maybe TRBD1 (5 bases). V was trimmed by 8 bases and J by 1 base, leaving 12 bases between them. This CDR3 has 14 residues. Germline lookup yields CDR1 LNHDA and CDR2 SQIVND (reference sequence). The chain's CDR3 is CASRQGQSGNTIYF. In DNA form, the CDR3 reads TGTGCCAGTCGCCAGGGTCAGTCTGGAAACACCATATATTTT.

The chain is built from TRBV2 and TRBJ1-1, with D unclear. With 6 bases removed from V and 7 bases from J, the gap between germline ends came to 15 bases. Germline CDR1 reads SNHLY; CDR2 reads FYNNEI. CDR3 size: 13 residues. As DNA, the CDR3 is TGTGCCAGCAGAGTCCCAACAAGTTTTGAAGCTTTCTTT. This encodes CASRVPTSFEAFF.

The J gene is TRBJ2-7, the V gene TRBV5-1; 8 positions agree with TRBD1. This CDR3 contains 14 residues. The germline CDR1 and CDR2 sequences are SGHRS and YFSETQ. The trim removed 4 bases at V and 3 bases at J, leaving 6 bases unmatched. The CDR3 reads CASSDQGADYEQYF. The CDR3 bases are TGCGCCAGCAGCGATCAGGGGGCAGACTACGAGCAGTACTTC. The variable domain in full, with the rest retrieved from reference TRBV5-1 and TRBJ2-7, is KAGVTQTPRYLIKTRGQQVTLSCSPISGHRSVSWYQQTPGQGLQFLFEYFSETQRNKGNFPGRFSGRQFSNSRSEMNVSTLELGDSALYLCASSDQGADYEQYFGPGTRLTVT.

This clone was found once. This chain joins TRBV2 and TRBJ1-2, with D tentatively TRBD1 (5 bases). Germline values: CDR1 SNHLY, CDR2 FYNNEI. The ends were cut back, 7 bases at V and 4 bases at J, with 13 bases in the middle. This CDR3 spans 13 amino acids. The CDR3 DNA sequence: TGTGCCAGCATCTCACAGGTGGGCTATGGCTACACCTTC. Amino acid sequence: CASISQVGYGYTF.

A word on this clone: The CDR3 carries no conserved terminal phenylalanine or tryptophan, so it likely arises from a read error. The DNA is left out, because the CDR3 cannot be placed on it with certainty; the CDR3 is given as TCRdb lists it. The J gene is TRBJ2-7, the V gene TRBV7-9. Germline V lookup: CDR1 SEHNR, CDR2 FQNEAQ (reference sequence). The CDR3 spans 8 amino acids, including both terminal residues. The CDR3 here is CASSSNHS.

The chain recombines TRBV7-9 with TRBJ2-1, with D possibly TRBD1 on 5 matching bases. The length of the CDR3 is 17 residues. Trimming left V 4 bases short and J 0 bases short, with 16 bases between. Germline-derived CDR1 and CDR2 are SEHNR and FQNEAQ (reference sequence). For the CDR3, the DNA is TGTGCCAGCAGCTCACCGACGGACACAAGCTCCTACAATGAGCAGTTCTTC. Translation gives CASSSPTDTSSYNEQFF.

The chain employs TRBV28 and TRBJ2-3; TRBD2 agrees at 14 bases. Trimming removed 2 bases from V and 3 bases from J; junction bases left unmatched: 7. CDR1 is MDHEN and CDR2 is SYDVKM in the germline V gene. The CDR3 contains 18 residues. The DNA for the CDR3 is TGTGCCAGCAGTTTAGCGCCGGGACTAGCGGGAGCGACAGATACGCAGTATTTT. This codes for CASSLAPGLAGATDTQYF.

This clone was found a few times. This chain connects TRBV4-1 to TRBJ2-1; 7 bases map to TRBD2. This CDR3 spans 16 amino acids. Germline-derived CDR1 and CDR2 are MGHRA and YSYEKL. Trimming at V came to 6 bases and at J to 1 base, leaving 9 bases not matched to a gene. The DNA for the CDR3 is TGCGCCAGCAGTCTGGGGGGGGTTGTGTCCTACAATGAGCAGTTCTTC. As protein: CASSLGGVVSYNEQFF.